This T cell receptor beta chain stems from a study of post-analysis software for immune sequencing data. In the study overall: The study covered relapsing-remitting, secondary progressive and progressive-relapsing courses of multiple sclerosis.

With 0 bases removed from V and 0 bases from J, the gap between germline ends came to 9 bases. Per germline, CDR1 SGDLS and CDR2 YYNGEE. The CDR3 spans 15 residues. This clonotype was detected only a few times. The antigen is not known. TCR beta libraries were prepared from cDNA with unique molecular identifiers. MiXCR was run by TCRdb on the PCR reads, yielding one entry per CDR3 protein. The sample holds more than 450,000 distinct CDR3 sequences, 40% to 50% seen once. Study-wide findings and caveats: The F measure placed samples prepared in the same batch into strongly shared clusters. Roughly 5 TRBV segments occurring more often in patients than controls included TRBV5-6, TRBV5-1 and TRBV20-1.

Sequenced material: blood. This clonotype was sampled from a girl aged 10 to 17 with multiple sclerosis. The chain combines TRBV9 with TRBJ1-1; D is uncertain. The CDR3 here is CASSVEGRLNTEAFF. The CDR3 DNA follows: TGTGCCAGCAGCGTAGAAGGACGCTTGAACACTGAAGCTTTCTTT.